The 5 T cell receptor beta chains presented below share a single source sample, sequenced in a study of blood T cell repertoires in COVID-19. TCRdb's table, derived via immunoSEQ multiplex PCR, lists solely in-frame clones and lacks some. The profile shows 430,000 or so clones, roughly 88% of them singletons. The sample consisted of PBMCs or T cells enriched from blood (not recorded which). These receptors were collected from a woman aged 40 to 50 who had recovered from COVID-19.

This clone was seen only once. Distinct nucleotide sequences in the sample also encode this CDR3. The V gene is TRBV9, the J gene TRBJ2-7; 9 nucleotides agree with TRBD1. Germline V gives CDR1 SGDLS, CDR2 YYNGEE. The CDR3 has 13 residues. The J segment lost 7 bases and the V segment lost 2 bases, leaving 4 bases of the junction unmatched. The CDR3 nucleotides read TGTGCCAGCAGCGTTGACAGGGGGAGGGAGCAGTACTTC. Its translation is CASSVDRGREQYF.

This clone was recorded many times. This chain connects TRBV6-2 or TRBV6-3 to TRBJ2-5, with a weak D call TRBD2 (6 bases). The CDR3 runs to 15 residues. CDR1 MNHEY and CDR2 SVGEGT come from the germline V gene. V was cut by 2 bases and J by 5 bases, with 15 bases left in between. The CDR3 DNA is TGTGCCAGCAGTTACCGACCGGGAGAGCTGGAGACCCAGTACTTC. Protein product: CASSYRPGELETQYF.

This clone occurred a few times. The rearrangement joins TRBV6-1 to TRBJ1-5; D possibly corresponds to TRBD1 (5 bases). The germline V gene encodes CDR1 MNHNS and CDR2 SASEGT. V was cut by 3 bases and J by 12 bases, with 12 bases left in between. The CDR3 has 12 amino acids. CDR3 loop: CASSDSGRLQHF. The CDR3 DNA reads as TGTGCCAGCAGTGATTCAGGGCGCCTCCAGCATTTT.

The gene calls are TRBV4-3 and TRBJ2-1; 9 bases map to TRBD2. The CDR3 has 19 residues. V was clipped by 4 bases and J by 7 bases; unmatched bases: 20. The germline gives CDR1 LGHNA, CDR2 YSLEER. The CDR3 bases are TGCGCCAGCAGCCTCTCTGTGGCTAGCGGGACTACCTACTCAAATGAGCAGTTCTTC. Translation: CASSLSVASGTTYSNEQFF.

The chain joins TRBV6-2 or TRBV6-3 to TRBJ2-7; the D gene is possibly TRBD1 (6 bases). V dropped 5 bases and J dropped 4 bases, with 9 bases sitting between them. The CDR3 spans 12 residues. Germline assignment: CDR1 MNHEY and CDR2 SVGEGT. The CDR3, as DNA: TGTGCCAGCAGTCTACAGGGATACGAGCAGTACTTC. Translated, it gives CASSLQGYEQYF.